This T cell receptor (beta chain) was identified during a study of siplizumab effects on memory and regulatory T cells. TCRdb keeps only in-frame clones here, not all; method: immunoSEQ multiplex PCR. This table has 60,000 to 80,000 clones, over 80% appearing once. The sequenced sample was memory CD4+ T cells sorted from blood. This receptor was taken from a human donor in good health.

CDR3 bases: TGTGCCAGCAGCGGTGGGACGGGCCTCCTGGACGAGCAGTACTTC. It specifies CASSGGTGLLDEQYF. This chain connects TRBV9 to TRBJ2-7; D might be TRBD1 or TRBD2, each matching 5 bases. The CDR3 extends over 15 amino acids. Germline values: CDR1 SGDLS, CDR2 YYNGEE. Trimming removed 3 bases at V and 5 bases at J, with 18 bases between.